A single T cell receptor beta chain is shown here with its context. The sample is drawn from a study of blood T cell repertoires in COVID-19. Original processing notes: Amplification from reference gene primers served as the basis for estimated nucleated cell counts. Produced via immunoSEQ multiplex PCR; TCRdb's table is partial and in-frame only. V, J and clone size reflect that table, while D and trimming were determined from the DNA. The sample includes 200,000 or so clones, about 80% seen only once; the top ten take about 6.9%. The V segment lost 10 bases and the J segment 7 bases; nucleotides outside the gene matches: 9. The CDR3 is 14 residues long. CDR1 SEHNR and CDR2 FQNEAQ come from the germline V gene (reference sequence).

The chain couples TRBV7-9 to TRBJ2-2; TRBD2 matches 10 bases. Specimen: peripheral blood. The sequence was obtained from a human donor with acute or convalescent COVID-19. The donor label of this sample is uncertain. This CDR3 reads CANPSGRGGGELFF. DNA of the CDR3: TGTGCCAATCCTAGCGGGAGAGGTGGCGGGGAGCTGTTTTTT. The full variable domain, completed using reference TRBV7-9 and TRBJ2-2, is DTGVSQNPRHKITKRGQNVTFRCDPISEHNRLYWYRQTLGQGPEFLTYFQNEAQLEKSRLLSDRFSAERPKGSFSTLEIQRTEQGDSAMYLCANPSGRGGGELFFGEGSRLTVL.